This TCR beta chain was recovered during a study of cytomegalovirus exposure and HLA in healthy donors. Separate from the 666-subject first cohort was the approximately 120-subject validation cohort, to which the donors belonged. Measured with immunoSEQ multiplex PCR; TCRdb has only the in-frame clones, and not every one. The data hold approximately 160,000 clones, with about nine tenths observed a single time. As to this clone: Its target is not known.

This CDR3 region has 12 residues. V lost 8 bases and J lost 6, with 13 bases in between. Germline V gene sequence: CDR1 SNHLY, CDR2 FYNNEI. Whole-study findings and limits: Cytomegalovirus-associated TCR beta chains were listed, numbering 164. In vitro confirmation showed a few CMV-associated chains to be CMV antigen specific. Published work reported that the classifier diagnosed cytomegalovirus status with high specificity and sensitivity.

The source is a woman in her 30s in good health and CMV-seronegative. The sequencing input was PBMCs. The chain combines TRBV2 with TRBJ1-2; D gene ambiguous. This CDR3 is CASAWEGHGYTF. The CDR3, as DNA: TGTGCCAGCGCATGGGAGGGTCATGGCTACACCTTC.